This is a list of T cell receptor beta chains from one sample in a study of CD8 T cells in ankylosing spondylitis. MiXCR was run by TCRdb on the 5' RACE reads, yielding one entry per CDR3 protein. Of about 240,000 distinct CDR3 sequences in the sample, about 9.1% were seen once. The specimen was blood, either unsorted or a sorted T cell fraction (not recorded which). The receptors here all came from a male donor with ankylosing spondylitis or in good health (not recorded which). Each CDR3 is given with its conserved first and last residue. Each record gives: clone size, J gene, D gene, V gene, CDR3 protein, CDR3 DNA. A D gene is named only where the DNA matches it firmly. The size entry is marked missing in some rows and otherwise reads once, few, many or a size class.

clone_size: many
j_call: TRBJ2-2
d_call: .
v_call: TRBV7-2
cdr3_aa: CASSLGGTLTGELFF
cdr3_nt: TGTGCCAGCAGCTTAGGAGGGACACTGACCGGGGAGCTGTTTTTT

clone_size: .
j_call: TRBJ1-2
d_call: TRBD1
v_call: TRBV7-9
cdr3_aa: CASSSGPGGSGGYTF
cdr3_nt: TGTGCCAGCAGCAGCGGGCCAGGGGGGTCGGGCGGCTACACCTTC

clone_size: many
j_call: TRBJ2-7
d_call: .
v_call: TRBV7-6
cdr3_aa: CASSLALRDSSYEQYF
cdr3_nt: TGTGCCAGCAGCTTAGCTTTGCGGGACTCCTCCTACGAGCAGTACTTC

clone_size: many
j_call: TRBJ2-2
d_call: .
v_call: TRBV5-1
cdr3_aa: CASSPTPTGTGELFF
cdr3_nt: TGCGCCAGCAGCCCGACCCCCACGGGCACCGGGGAGCTGTTTTTT

clone_size: many
j_call: TRBJ2-1
d_call: TRBD2
v_call: TRBV20-1
cdr3_aa: CSASRILAGASEGDEQFF
cdr3_nt: TGCAGTGCTTCTAGAATACTAGCGGGGGCCTCCGAAGGGGATGAGCAGTTCTTC

clone_size: few
j_call: TRBJ1-5
d_call: TRBD1
v_call: TRBV28
cdr3_aa: CASSQVWTGVLSNQPQHF
cdr3_nt: TGTGCCAGCAGCCAAGTGTGGACAGGGGTCCTTAGCAATCAGCCCCAGCATTTT

clone_size: many
j_call: TRBJ2-1
d_call: .
v_call: TRBV20-1
cdr3_aa: CSASVTYNEQFF
cdr3_nt: TGCAGTGCTAGCGTAACCTACAATGAGCAGTTCTTC

clone_size: many
j_call: TRBJ2-7
d_call: .
v_call: TRBV20-1
cdr3_aa: CSARDSTRGIDEQYF
cdr3_nt: TGCAGTGCTAGAGACTCGACTAGGGGCATAGACGAGCAGTACTTC

clone_size: many
j_call: TRBJ2-2
d_call: .
v_call: TRBV7-9
cdr3_aa: CASSASAPGELFF
cdr3_nt: TGTGCCAGCAGCGCATCGGCGCCCGGGGAGCTGTTTTTT

clone_size: few
j_call: TRBJ2-3
d_call: .
v_call: TRBV20-1
cdr3_aa: CSARGPTDTQYF
cdr3_nt: TGCAGTGCTAGAGGACCCACAGATACGCAGTATTTT

clone_size: .
j_call: TRBJ2-5
d_call: .
v_call: TRBV12-3/TRBV12-4
cdr3_aa: CASSPNFAGSQETQYF
cdr3_nt: TGTGCCAGCAGCCCCAACTTCGCGGGGAGTCAAGAGACCCAGTACTTC

clone_size: many
j_call: TRBJ1-1
d_call: .
v_call: TRBV6-2/TRBV6-3
cdr3_aa: CASSSGDPTEAFF
cdr3_nt: TGTGCCAGCAGTTCAGGGGACCCCACTGAAGCTTTCTTT

clone_size: many
j_call: TRBJ2-3
d_call: .
v_call: TRBV20-1
cdr3_aa: CSAQNTIGTDTQYF
cdr3_nt: TGCAGTGCTCAGAACACCATCGGCACAGATACGCAGTATTTT

clone_size: many
j_call: TRBJ1-5
d_call: .
v_call: TRBV7-9
cdr3_aa: CASSLGGMGPQHF
cdr3_nt: TGTGCCAGCAGCTTAGGAGGGATGGGGCCCCAGCATTTT

clone_size: many
j_call: TRBJ2-3
d_call: TRBD2
v_call: TRBV20-1
cdr3_aa: CSAPSGGPQLHTQYF
cdr3_nt: TGCAGTGCTCCTAGCGGGGGGCCTCAACTCCATACGCAGTATTTT

clone_size: many
j_call: TRBJ2-7
d_call: .
v_call: TRBV20-1
cdr3_aa: CSASEGGTSYEQYF
cdr3_nt: TGCAGTGCTAGCGAGGGAGGAACCTCCTACGAGCAGTACTTC

clone_size: many
j_call: TRBJ2-7
d_call: .
v_call: TRBV5-1
cdr3_aa: CASSLEGVLDEQYF
cdr3_nt: TGCGCCAGCAGCTTGGAGGGGGTTTTGGACGAGCAGTACTTC

clone_size: few
j_call: TRBJ1-1
d_call: .
v_call: TRBV18
cdr3_aa: CASSPLRAEGTEAFF
cdr3_nt: TGTGCCAGCTCACCCCTCAGGGCAGAGGGCACTGAAGCTTTCTTT

clone_size: few
j_call: TRBJ1-5
d_call: .
v_call: TRBV7-2
cdr3_aa: CASSAGRQANQPQHF
cdr3_nt: TGTGCCAGCAGCGCCGGCCGGCAGGCTAATCAGCCCCAGCATTTT

clone_size: .
j_call: TRBJ2-3
d_call: TRBD2
v_call: TRBV5-6
cdr3_aa: CASSLRGLALTDTQYF
cdr3_nt: TGTGCCAGCAGCTTAAGAGGACTAGCGCTCACAGATACGCAGTATTTT

clone_size: .
j_call: TRBJ2-3
d_call: .
v_call: TRBV3-1
cdr3_aa: CASSSAGAQTDTQYF
cdr3_nt: TGTGCCAGCAGCTCTGCGGGGGCCCAAACAGATACGCAGTATTTT

clone_size: .
j_call: TRBJ1-1
d_call: TRBD1
v_call: TRBV7-3
cdr3_aa: CASADRVGTEAFF
cdr3_nt: TGTGCCAGCGCCGACAGGGTAGGGACTGAAGCTTTCTTT

clone_size: many
j_call: TRBJ2-1
d_call: .
v_call: TRBV6-5
cdr3_aa: CASKGDEQFF
cdr3_nt: TGTGCCAGCAAAGGGGATGAGCAGTTCTTC

clone_size: .
j_call: TRBJ1-4
d_call: .
v_call: TRBV12-3/TRBV12-4
cdr3_aa: CASSYPSAEKLFF
cdr3_nt: TGTGCCAGCAGTTATCCCTCGGCCGAAAAACTGTTTTTT

clone_size: few
j_call: TRBJ1-5
d_call: TRBD1
v_call: TRBV12-3/TRBV12-4
cdr3_aa: CASSLAGGPQPQHF
cdr3_nt: TGTGCCAGCAGTTTGGCAGGGGGTCCCCAGCCCCAGCATTTT

clone_size: many
j_call: TRBJ2-2
d_call: TRBD2
v_call: TRBV7-2
cdr3_aa: CASSVRDYNTGELFF
cdr3_nt: TGTGCCAGCAGTGTCAGGGACTACAACACCGGGGAGCTGTTTTTT

clone_size: many
j_call: TRBJ1-2
d_call: .
v_call: TRBV5-1
cdr3_aa: CASSLGDQGTGYGYTF
cdr3_nt: TGCGCCAGCAGCTTGGGAGATCAGGGCACGGGCTATGGCTACACCTTC

clone_size: many
j_call: TRBJ2-6
d_call: .
v_call: TRBV9
cdr3_aa: CASSVGLGGGYSGANVLTF
cdr3_nt: TGTGCCAGCAGCGTAGGTTTAGGCGGCGGCTACTCTGGGGCCAACGTCCTGACTTTC

clone_size: .
j_call: TRBJ2-1
d_call: TRBD1
v_call: TRBV5-1
cdr3_aa: CASGGTGENEQFF
cdr3_nt: TGCGCCAGCGGGGGGACAGGCGAAAATGAGCAGTTCTTC

clone_size: many
j_call: TRBJ2-7
d_call: .
v_call: TRBV6-5
cdr3_aa: CASSSPSLGKGKLYEQYF
cdr3_nt: TGTGCCAGCAGTTCCCCGAGTCTGGGAAAAGGAAAGCTCTACGAGCAGTACTTC

clone_size: many
j_call: TRBJ2-7
d_call: .
v_call: TRBV12-3/TRBV12-4
cdr3_aa: CASSPPNRLSVDEQYF
cdr3_nt: TGTGCCAGCAGCCCTCCCAACAGGTTAAGTGTTGACGAGCAGTACTTC

clone_size: few
j_call: TRBJ1-2
d_call: .
v_call: TRBV12-3/TRBV12-4
cdr3_aa: CASSPGQGLANYGYTF
cdr3_nt: TGTGCCAGCAGCCCAGGACAAGGGCTTGCTAACTATGGCTACACCTTC

clone_size: many
j_call: TRBJ2-7
d_call: .
v_call: TRBV12-3/TRBV12-4
cdr3_aa: CASSPRNRLSSYEQYF
cdr3_nt: TGTGCCAGCAGTCCCCGGAATCGTTTAAGCTCCTACGAGCAGTACTTC

clone_size: .
j_call: TRBJ1-2
d_call: .
v_call: TRBV6-5
cdr3_aa: CAIGGAGEGYTF
cdr3_nt: TGTGCCATAGGGGGTGCAGGAGAAGGCTACACCTTC

clone_size: .
j_call: TRBJ2-1
d_call: TRBD2
v_call: TRBV9
cdr3_aa: CASSVEAGGSYNEQFF
cdr3_nt: TGTGCCAGCAGCGTAGAGGCGGGAGGCTCCTACAATGAGCAGTTCTTC

clone_size: many
j_call: TRBJ2-4
d_call: .
v_call: TRBV6-5
cdr3_aa: CASSYSPRLSGRNIQYF
cdr3_nt: TGTGCCAGCAGTTACTCCCCGAGGCTTTCGGGCCGAAACATTCAGTACTTC

clone_size: many
j_call: TRBJ2-5
d_call: .
v_call: TRBV3-1
cdr3_aa: CASSQHGRDGETQYF
cdr3_nt: TGTGCCAGCAGCCAACATGGCAGGGACGGAGAGACCCAGTACTTC

clone_size: many
j_call: TRBJ2-1
d_call: .
v_call: TRBV20-1
cdr3_aa: CSARIPGRDNEQFF
cdr3_nt: TGCAGTGCTAGAATTCCGGGACGAGACAATGAGCAGTTCTTC

clone_size: many
j_call: TRBJ2-1
d_call: .
v_call: TRBV2
cdr3_aa: CASSVTEYNEQFF
cdr3_nt: TGTGCCAGCAGCGTCACAGAATACAATGAGCAGTTCTTC

clone_size: many
j_call: TRBJ1-1
d_call: TRBD1
v_call: TRBV20-1
cdr3_aa: CSARVQGAVNTEAFF
cdr3_nt: TGCAGTGCTAGAGTCCAGGGGGCCGTAAACACTGAAGCTTTCTTT

clone_size: many
j_call: TRBJ2-3
d_call: .
v_call: TRBV20-1
cdr3_aa: CSASSASAITDTQYF
cdr3_nt: TGCAGTGCTAGTTCGGCTAGCGCCATCACAGATACGCAGTATTTT

clone_size: .
j_call: TRBJ2-7
d_call: .
v_call: TRBV19
cdr3_aa: CASSRLGSSAGYNEQYF
cdr3_nt: TGTGCCAGTAGCCGCCTAGGGTCTAGCGCAGGTTACAACGAGCAGTACTTC

clone_size: few
j_call: TRBJ1-5
d_call: .
v_call: TRBV6-5
cdr3_aa: CASSYSDNQPQHF
cdr3_nt: TGTGCCAGCAGTTACTCCGACAATCAGCCCCAGCATTTT

clone_size: many
j_call: TRBJ2-7
d_call: .
v_call: TRBV27
cdr3_aa: CASTPLRGEVYEQYF
cdr3_nt: TGTGCCAGCACCCCCTTAAGGGGAGAGGTTTACGAGCAGTACTTC